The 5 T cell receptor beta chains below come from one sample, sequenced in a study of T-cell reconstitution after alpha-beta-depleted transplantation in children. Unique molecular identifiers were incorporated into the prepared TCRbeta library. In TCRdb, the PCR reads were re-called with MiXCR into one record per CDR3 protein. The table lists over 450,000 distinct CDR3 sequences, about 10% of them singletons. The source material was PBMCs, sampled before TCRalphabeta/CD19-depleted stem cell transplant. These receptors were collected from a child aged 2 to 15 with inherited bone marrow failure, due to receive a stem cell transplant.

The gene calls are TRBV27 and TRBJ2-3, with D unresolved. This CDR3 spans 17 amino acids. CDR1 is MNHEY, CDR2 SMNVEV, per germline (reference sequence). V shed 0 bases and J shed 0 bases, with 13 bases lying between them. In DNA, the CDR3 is TGTGCCAGCAGTTTATCGATCCGGAGTGCTAGCACAGATACGCAGTATTTT. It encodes CASSLSIRSASTDTQYF.

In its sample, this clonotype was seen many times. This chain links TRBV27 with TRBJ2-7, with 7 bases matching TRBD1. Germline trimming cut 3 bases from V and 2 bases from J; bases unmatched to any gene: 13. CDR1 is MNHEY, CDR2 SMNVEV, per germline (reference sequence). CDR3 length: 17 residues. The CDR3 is CASSFLSRDSRPYEQYF. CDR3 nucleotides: TGTGCCAGCAGTTTTTTGTCCCGGGACAGTCGACCCTACGAGCAGTACTTC.

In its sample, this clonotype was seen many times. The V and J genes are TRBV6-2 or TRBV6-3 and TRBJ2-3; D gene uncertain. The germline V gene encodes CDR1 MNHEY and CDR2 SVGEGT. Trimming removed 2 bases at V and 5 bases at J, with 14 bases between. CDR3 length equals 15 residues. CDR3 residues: CASSYLPEFGDTQYF. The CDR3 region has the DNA TGTGCCAGCAGTTACCTCCCAGAATTCGGAGATACGCAGTATTTT.

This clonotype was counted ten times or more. CDR3: CASSMRESSYNEQFF. The CDR3 DNA is TGTGCCAGTAGTATGAGGGAAAGCTCCTACAATGAGCAGTTCTTC. V is TRBV19 and J is TRBJ2-1, with TRBD2 as a possible D gene (5 bases). The CDR3 spans 15 residues. Germline loops: CDR1 LNHDA, CDR2 SQIVND (reference sequence). V was pared by 3 bases and J by 0 bases, with 9 bases between.

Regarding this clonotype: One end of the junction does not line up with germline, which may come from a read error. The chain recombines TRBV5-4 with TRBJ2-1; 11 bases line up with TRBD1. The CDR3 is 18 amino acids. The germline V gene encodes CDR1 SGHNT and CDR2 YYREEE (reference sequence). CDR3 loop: CASSFGQGARHPYDEQFF. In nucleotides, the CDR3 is TGTGCCAGCAGCTTTGGACAGGGGGCGCGGCATCCCTACGATGAGCAGTTCTTC.